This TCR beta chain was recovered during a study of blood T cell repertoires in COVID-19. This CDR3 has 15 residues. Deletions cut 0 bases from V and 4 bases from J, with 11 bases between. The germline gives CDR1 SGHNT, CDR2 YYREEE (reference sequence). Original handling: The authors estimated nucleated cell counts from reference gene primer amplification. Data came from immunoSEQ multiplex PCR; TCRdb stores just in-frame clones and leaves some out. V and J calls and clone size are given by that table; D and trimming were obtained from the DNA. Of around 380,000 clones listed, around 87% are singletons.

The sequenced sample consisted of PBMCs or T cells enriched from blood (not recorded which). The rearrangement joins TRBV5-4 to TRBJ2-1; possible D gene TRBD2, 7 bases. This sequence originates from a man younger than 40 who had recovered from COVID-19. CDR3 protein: CASSLVGGTYNEQFF. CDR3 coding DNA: TGTGCCAGCAGCTTGGTGGGGGGGACATACAATGAGCAGTTCTTC.